This entry is about one T cell receptor beta chain. There is no known antigen for this receptor. Per-base qualities were not stored, and no clone one base away is much larger. The data were obtained in a study of identical twins (dated by TCRdb to the mid-2010s). Looking at the study overall: To test whether fetal clonotypes persist, this study deep-sequenced TCR alpha and beta repertoires from monozygotic twins, from unrelated adults of various ages, and from cord blood. To rule out contamination, the twin experiments were replicated at different times with different library preparation protocols.

Library prep was done by 5' RACE. Sequencing relied on an Illumina HiSeq 2000. Template switching added a universal primer binding site, and the final cDNA carried a unique molecular identifier that allowed TCR cDNA molecules to be counted accurately. First-strand cDNA for TCR alpha and beta chains was synthesized from specific primers in the conserved constant-segment region. To control for contamination, each cDNA library was double barcoded with a SMART-Mk sample barcode plus Illumina barcodes. TruSeq adapter sequences along with Illumina sample barcodes were introduced in two successive PCR steps. TCR alpha and beta cDNA libraries were sequenced on the Illumina HiSeq platform with custom primers. In the source study's methods: Raw reads were processed with MiGEC to extract unique molecular identifiers, and MiXCR was used to determine CDR3 positions. For each individual, recombination models were inferred using an EM algorithm with the repgenHMM and IGoR tools. Shared clonotypes were analyzed with the tcR package in R, and sharing was normalized by the product of cloneset sizes. To study raw recombination free of thymic and clonal selection effects, out-of-frame nonproductive sequences were analyzed. Starting from the raw public reads, TCRdb applied fastp trimming at Q25, assembled clones with MiXCR and retained in-frame beta chains. Each entry merges the rows of one CDR3 protein and shows their most common DNA and genes. TCRdb assigned the V and J calls; the authors' analysis was not used. This sample is represented by about 530,000 distinct CDR3 sequences; about 20% of them were singletons. The ten largest clonotypes hold 0.48% of the sample.

Overall results and qualifications from the work: Out-of-frame TCR alpha sequences shared between twins showed an excess of low generation-probability sequences compared with coincidental sharing between unrelated individuals. Fewer insertions were carried by abundant cord blood beta clonotypes, a similar but weaker trend appeared in young adult naive repertoires, and no such trend appeared in memory repertoires. Recombination models systematically underestimated out-of-frame TCR alpha sharing in monozygotic twins but agreed with sharing between unrelated individuals. The excess sharing between twins in beta out-of-frame sequences was weaker because fewer shared sequences reduced the signal-to-noise ratio. Zero-insertion analyses could be partly confounded by invariant T cells such as MAIT and iNKT, though diverse VJ usage argued against such confounding for most clonotypes. Conclusions relied on cross-sectional statistical analysis, since the same donors could not be followed over many years.

All donors were healthy Caucasians. Three pairs of female monozygotic twins, all aged 18 to 29 years, were included in the twin cohort. CD4+ and CD8+ T cell populations were isolated with positive isolation kits from Invitrogen. These data also featured in a second study, about yellow fever vaccine responses in identical twins. The second publication reports: The authors reported that the T cell response to vaccination in identical twins appeared partly convergent and partly personalized. In the study, vaccine-responding T cell clones were precisely tracked in identical twins.

The sequence derives from a young woman in good health. The source material was CD4+ T cells sorted from blood.

This receptor carries the CDR3 CASSGGGHGEQFF. The DNA is TGTGCCAGCTCCGGCGGGGGGCATGGTGAGCAGTTCTTC. In this chain, TRBV2 is recombined with TRBJ2-1; 8 central nucleotides agree with TRBD2. For CDR1 and CDR2, the germline V gene lists SNHLY and FYNNEI. The germline V and J ends show losses of 8 bases and 9 bases respectively, and no gene match explains 9 bases of the junction. The CDR3 holds 13 amino acids from the cysteine to the phenylalanine. The DNA shown is the 39-base CDR3, in frame from base 1.